This T cell receptor (beta chain) was observed in a study of technical replicates of blood from a handful of donors (dated 2017 in TCRdb). Library preparation was by the immunoSEQ multiplex PCR assay. This is the immuneACCESS table as TCRdb keeps it, with only in-frame sequences that have V and J called. A part of the clones is gone; compared with another copy, unresolved V genes explain less than half, and the rest is unexplained. This sample lists tens of thousands of clones; about 92% were detected once. The ten largest clones capture roughly 0.25% of the sample. Turning to this clone: It has no known antigen specificity. It has no much larger one-base neighbor in the sample; base qualities were not kept.

This receptor was identified in a human donor in good health. Sequencing was carried out using T cells isolated from PBMCs.

CDR3 sequence: CSVGRLDTGELFF. The bases are TGCAGCGTTGGCCGCTTAGACACCGGGGAGCTGTTTTTT. The rearranged segments are TRBV29-1 and TRBJ2-2; there is no confident call for the D gene. Trimming at the junction amounts to 4 bases on V and 3 bases on J, and the germline ends lie 9 bases apart. Inclusive of the bounding cysteine and phenylalanine, the CDR3 is 13 residues long. CDR3 DNA is the only sequence kept; it has 39 bases, read in frame from the first base. In the germline V gene, CDR1 corresponds to SQVTM and CDR2 to ANQGSEA.